Given below is one TCR beta chain in context. Its antigen remains unidentified. The data were taken from a study of tumor and adjacent non-tumor tissue in lung cancer. Broader study findings: Top 100 clones took a larger repertoire share in normal lung.

The template was RNA from unsorted bulk tissue. Distant lung tissue was collected more than 3 cm away from the tumor edge. A modified ARM-PCR protocol with three rounds of nested PCR amplified TCRbeta. TCRdb redid the calling of the multiplex PCR reads with MiXCR, one entry per CDR3 protein. Among 75,000 to 80,000 distinct CDR3 sequences listed, around 76% were seen once. Germline CDR1 is MNHEY and CDR2 is SVGEGT. The CDR3 runs 13 residues. V trimming: 6 bases; J trimming: 9 bases; junction bases outside the gene matches: 5. This chain uses TRBV6-2 or TRBV6-3 with TRBJ1-1; 12 nucleotides align to TRBD1. The sequence came from a man in his 70s with non-small cell lung cancer. The sequencing sample was made of distant non-tumor lung tissue. The CDR3 DNA sequence: TGTGCCAGCAGGGTTGGGACAGGGGGCCAAGCTTTCTTT. It codes for CASRVGTGGQAFF.